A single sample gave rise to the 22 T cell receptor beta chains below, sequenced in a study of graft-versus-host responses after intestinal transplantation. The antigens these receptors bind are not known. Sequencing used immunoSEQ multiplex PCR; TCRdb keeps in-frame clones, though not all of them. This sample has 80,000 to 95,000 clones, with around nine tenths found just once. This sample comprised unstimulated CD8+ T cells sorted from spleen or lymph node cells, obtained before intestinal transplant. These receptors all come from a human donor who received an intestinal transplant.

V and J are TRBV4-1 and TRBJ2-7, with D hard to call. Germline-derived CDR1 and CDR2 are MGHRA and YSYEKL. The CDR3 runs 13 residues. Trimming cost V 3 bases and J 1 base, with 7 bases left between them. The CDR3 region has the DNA TGCGCCAGCAGCCAGACGGTGTCCTACGAGCAGTACTTC. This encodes CASSQTVSYEQYF.

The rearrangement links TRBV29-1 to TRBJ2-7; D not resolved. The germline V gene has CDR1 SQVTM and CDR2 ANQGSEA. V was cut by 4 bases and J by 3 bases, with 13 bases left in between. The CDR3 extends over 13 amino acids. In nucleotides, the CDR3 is TGCAGCGTTGTGTGGCTAGAAAACTACGAGCAGTACTTC. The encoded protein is CSVVWLENYEQYF.

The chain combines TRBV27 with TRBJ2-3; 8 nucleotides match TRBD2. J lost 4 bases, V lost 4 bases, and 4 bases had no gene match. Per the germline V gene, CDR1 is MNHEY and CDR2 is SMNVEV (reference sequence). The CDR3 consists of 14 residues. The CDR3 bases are TGTGCCAGCAGTTCGGGACTAGTACCAGATACGCAGTATTTT. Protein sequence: CASSSGLVPDTQYF.

CDR3 amino acids: CASSHSRRLAGDETQYF. The CDR3 coding sequence is TGCGCCAGCAGCCACTCCCGCCGACTAGCGGGAGATGAGACCCAGTACTTC. V gene TRBV4-1 combines with J gene TRBJ2-5; 12 bases are shared with TRBD2. Germline V gene lookup returns CDR1 MGHRA and CDR2 YSYEKL. V was clipped by 3 bases and J by 5 bases; unmatched bases: 10. This CDR3 spans 17 amino acids.

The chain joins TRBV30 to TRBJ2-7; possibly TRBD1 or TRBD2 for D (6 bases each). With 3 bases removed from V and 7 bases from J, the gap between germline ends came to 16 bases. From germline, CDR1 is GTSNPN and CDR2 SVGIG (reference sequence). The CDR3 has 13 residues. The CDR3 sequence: CAWRSPGASEQYF. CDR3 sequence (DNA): TGTGCCTGGAGGAGTCCGGGGGCTAGTGAGCAGTACTTC.

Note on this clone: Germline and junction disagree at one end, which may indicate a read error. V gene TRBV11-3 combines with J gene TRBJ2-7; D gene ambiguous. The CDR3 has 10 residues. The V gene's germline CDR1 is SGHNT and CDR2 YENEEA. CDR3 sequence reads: CASSLEGVHF. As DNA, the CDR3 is TGTGCCAGCAGCTTAGAGGGTGTGCACTTC.

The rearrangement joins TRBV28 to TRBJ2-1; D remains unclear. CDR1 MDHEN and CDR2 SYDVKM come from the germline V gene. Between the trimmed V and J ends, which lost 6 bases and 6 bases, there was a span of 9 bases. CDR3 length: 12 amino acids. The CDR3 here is CASSLTGNEQFF. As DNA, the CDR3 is TGTGCCAGCAGCCTGACGGGCAATGAGCAGTTCTTC.

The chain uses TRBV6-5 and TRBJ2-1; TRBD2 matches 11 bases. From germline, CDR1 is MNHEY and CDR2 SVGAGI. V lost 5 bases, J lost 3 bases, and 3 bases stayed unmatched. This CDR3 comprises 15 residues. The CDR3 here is CASSLAGGHYNEQFF. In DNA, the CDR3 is TGTGCCAGCAGTCTAGCGGGGGGCCACTACAATGAGCAGTTCTTC.

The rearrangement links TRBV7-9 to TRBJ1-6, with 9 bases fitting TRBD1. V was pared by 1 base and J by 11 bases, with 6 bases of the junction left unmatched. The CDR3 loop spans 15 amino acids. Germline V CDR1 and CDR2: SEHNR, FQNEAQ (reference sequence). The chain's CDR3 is CASSLGGQGVTPLHF. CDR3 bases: TGTGCCAGCAGCTTAGGGGGACAGGGTGTGACACCCCTCCACTTT.

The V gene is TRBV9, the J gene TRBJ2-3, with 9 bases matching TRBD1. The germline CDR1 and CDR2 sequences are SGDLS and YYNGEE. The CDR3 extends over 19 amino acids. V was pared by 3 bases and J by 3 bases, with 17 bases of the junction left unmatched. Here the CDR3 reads CASSEDRGLEIGTTDTQYF. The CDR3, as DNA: TGTGCCAGCAGCGAGGACAGGGGTTTAGAGATCGGAACAACAGATACGCAGTATTTT.

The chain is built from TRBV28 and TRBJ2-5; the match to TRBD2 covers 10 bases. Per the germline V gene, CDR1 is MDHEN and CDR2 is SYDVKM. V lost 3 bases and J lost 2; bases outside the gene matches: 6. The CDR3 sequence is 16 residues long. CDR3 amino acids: CASSFEELAGQETQYF. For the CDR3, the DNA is TGTGCCAGCAGTTTTGAGGAACTAGCGGGGCAAGAGACCCAGTACTTC.

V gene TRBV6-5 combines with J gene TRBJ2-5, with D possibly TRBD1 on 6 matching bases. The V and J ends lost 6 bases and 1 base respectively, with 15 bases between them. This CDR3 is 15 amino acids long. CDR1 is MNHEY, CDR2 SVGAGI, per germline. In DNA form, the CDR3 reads TGTGCCAGCAGGGAGACAGGCTGGGCCCAAGAGACCCAGTACTTC. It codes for CASRETGWAQETQYF.

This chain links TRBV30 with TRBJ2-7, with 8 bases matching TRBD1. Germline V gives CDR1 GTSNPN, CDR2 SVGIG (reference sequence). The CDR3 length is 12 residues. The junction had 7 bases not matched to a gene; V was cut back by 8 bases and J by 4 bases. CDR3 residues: CAGDRKGYEQYF. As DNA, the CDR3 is TGTGCCGGGGACAGGAAGGGATACGAGCAGTACTTC.

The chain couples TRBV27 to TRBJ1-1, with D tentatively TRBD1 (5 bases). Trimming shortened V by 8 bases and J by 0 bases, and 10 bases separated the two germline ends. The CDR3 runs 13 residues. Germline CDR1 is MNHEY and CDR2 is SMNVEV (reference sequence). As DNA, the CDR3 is TGTGCCAGCCGACCGACAGTGAACACTGAAGCTTTCTTT. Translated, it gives CASRPTVNTEAFF.

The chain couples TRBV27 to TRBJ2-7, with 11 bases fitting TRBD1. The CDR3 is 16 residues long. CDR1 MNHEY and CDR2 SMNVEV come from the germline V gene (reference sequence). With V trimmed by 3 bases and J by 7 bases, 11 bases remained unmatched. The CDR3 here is CASSFIPGQGAGEQYF. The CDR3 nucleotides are TGTGCCAGCAGTTTCATCCCCGGACAGGGGGCTGGTGAGCAGTACTTC.

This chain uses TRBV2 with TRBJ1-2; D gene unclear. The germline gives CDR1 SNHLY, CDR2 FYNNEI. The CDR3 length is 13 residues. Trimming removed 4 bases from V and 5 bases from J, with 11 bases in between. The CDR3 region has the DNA TGTGCCAGCAGTGCCGCCACCCCGTATGGCTACACCTTC. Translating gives CASSAATPYGYTF.

CDR3 DNA: TGTGCCAGCAGCGAGGGACAGGCGCCAGATACGCAGTATTTT. Translation: CASSEGQAPDTQYF. The chain has TRBV9 and TRBJ2-3; 8 positions match TRBD1. CDR3 length: 14 amino acids. Looked up from germline, CDR1 is SGDLS and CDR2 is YYNGEE. V shed 3 bases, J shed 4 bases, and the junction held 4 bases outside the gene matches.

The CDR3 region is CASTPTGGTNTEAFF. The CDR3 region has the DNA TGTGCCAGCACGCCGACAGGGGGTACGAACACTGAAGCTTTCTTT. This rearrangement joins TRBV27 to TRBJ1-1, with 9 bases lining up with TRBD1. The germline CDR1 and CDR2 sequences are MNHEY and SMNVEV (reference sequence). V lost 7 bases and J lost 1; bases outside the gene matches: 7. The CDR3 has 15 residues.

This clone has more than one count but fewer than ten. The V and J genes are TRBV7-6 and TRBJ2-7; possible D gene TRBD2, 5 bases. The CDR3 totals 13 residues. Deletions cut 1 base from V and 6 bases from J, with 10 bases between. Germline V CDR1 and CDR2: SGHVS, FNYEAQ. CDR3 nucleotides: TGTGCCAGCAGCTTAGTCCGGGATTTCGAGCAGTACTTC. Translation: CASSLVRDFEQYF.

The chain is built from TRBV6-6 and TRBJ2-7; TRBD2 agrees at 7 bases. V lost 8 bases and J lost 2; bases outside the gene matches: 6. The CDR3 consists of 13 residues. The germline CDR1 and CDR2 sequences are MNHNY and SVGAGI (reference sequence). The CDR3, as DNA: TGTGCCAGCGTCGGGGGGTGGGCCTACGAGCAGTACTTC. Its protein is CASVGGWAYEQYF.

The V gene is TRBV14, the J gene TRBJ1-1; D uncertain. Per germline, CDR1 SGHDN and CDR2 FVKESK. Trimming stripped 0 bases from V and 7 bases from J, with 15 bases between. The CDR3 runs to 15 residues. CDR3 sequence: CASSQDLGPRGEAFF. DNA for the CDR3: TGTGCCAGCAGCCAAGATCTAGGGCCCCGGGGTGAAGCTTTCTTT. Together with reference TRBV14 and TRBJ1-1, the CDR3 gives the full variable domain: EAGVTQFPSHSVIEKGQTVTLRCDPISGHDNLYWYRRVMGKEIKFLLHFVKESKQDESGMPNNRFLAERTGGTYSTLKVQPAELEDSGVYFCASSQDLGPRGEAFFGQGTRLTVV.

Here the CDR3 DNA reads TGTGCCACCAGCAGTCTAGCGGCCTACGAGCAGTACTTC. Protein: CATSSLAAYEQYF. This chain links TRBV15 with TRBJ2-7; 7 bases are a match to TRBD2. There are 13 residues in the CDR3. CDR1 and CDR2 from the germline V gene are LNHNV and YYDKDF (reference sequence). V lost 3 bases to trimming and J lost 2 bases; unmatched junction nucleotides: 1.